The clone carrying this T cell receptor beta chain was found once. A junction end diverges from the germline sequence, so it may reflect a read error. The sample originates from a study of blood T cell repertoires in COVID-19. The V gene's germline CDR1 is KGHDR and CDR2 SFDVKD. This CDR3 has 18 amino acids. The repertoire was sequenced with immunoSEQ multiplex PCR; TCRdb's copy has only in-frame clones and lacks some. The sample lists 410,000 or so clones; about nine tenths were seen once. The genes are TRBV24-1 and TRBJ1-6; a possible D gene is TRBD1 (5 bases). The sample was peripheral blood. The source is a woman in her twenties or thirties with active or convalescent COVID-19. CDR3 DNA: TGTGCCACCAGTGATGGACAAGGGGCCCCCCCTGAGGACCCCTCCACTCCTTTT. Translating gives CATSDGQGAPPEDPSTPF.